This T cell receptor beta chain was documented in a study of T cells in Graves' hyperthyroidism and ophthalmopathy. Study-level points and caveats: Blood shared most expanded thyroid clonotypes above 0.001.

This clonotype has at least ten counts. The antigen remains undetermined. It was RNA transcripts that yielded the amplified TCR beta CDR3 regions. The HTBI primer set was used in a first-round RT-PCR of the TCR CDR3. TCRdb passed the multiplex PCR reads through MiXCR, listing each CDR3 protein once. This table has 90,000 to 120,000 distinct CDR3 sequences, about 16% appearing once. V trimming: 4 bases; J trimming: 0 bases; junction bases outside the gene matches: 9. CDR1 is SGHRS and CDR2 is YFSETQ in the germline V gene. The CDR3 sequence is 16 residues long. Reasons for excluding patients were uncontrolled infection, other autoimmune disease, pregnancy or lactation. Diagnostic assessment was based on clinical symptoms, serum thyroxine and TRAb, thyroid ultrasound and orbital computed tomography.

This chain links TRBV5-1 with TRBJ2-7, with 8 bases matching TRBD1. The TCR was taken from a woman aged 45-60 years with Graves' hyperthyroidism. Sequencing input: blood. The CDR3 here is CASSPWDRFSSYEQYF. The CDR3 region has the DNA TGCGCCAGCAGCCCGTGGGACAGGTTCAGCTCCTACGAGCAGTACTTC.